This T cell receptor (beta chain) was captured in a study of T cell responses to AZD1222 COVID-19 vaccine. Study context: Doses given second, at about 4 or about 12 weeks, were pooled. Whole-study findings and limits: Reports indicate that nearly half of spike-specific TCRs are directed at unmutated variant regions. A mostly white British donor set with more females was recruited, and clonal diversity was possibly underestimated.

Sequencing was performed with immunoSEQ multiplex PCR; in TCRdb, only in-frame clones are kept and a portion is missing. This table holds more than 150,000 clones, approximately 92% found once. Comments on this clone: The antigen remains undetermined.

Germline CDR1 MNHEY, CDR2 SVGAGI. V was shortened by 0 bases and J by 5 bases, with 14 bases between the two germline ends. This CDR3 is built from 15 residues. The V call is TRBV6-5, the J call TRBJ2-7; D is possibly TRBD2 (6 bases). The TCR originated in an adult in good health. Sequences were derived from peripheral blood, sampled on day 0 of AZD1222 vaccination. The CDR3 DNA sequence: TGTGCCAGCAGTTACTCGTCCGCGGGAATCGACGAGCAGTACTTC. This codes for CASSYSSAGIDEQYF.